The next 29 T cell receptor beta chains were all read from a single sample in a study of human T cells and chemical hapten exposure. TCRdb passed the RACE reads through MiXCR, listing each CDR3 protein once. The profile covers about 190,000 distinct CDR3 sequences, with around 25% appearing a single time and 2% to 2.5% taken by the ten largest. As for time point: patch test 3, about 24 weeks after DPC sensitization. The treatment here: therapeutic diphenylcyclopropenone sensitization with weekly scalp DPC. The sample here was whole blood, taken in connection with sensitization to the hapten diphenylcyclopropenone (DPC). These receptor sequences come from a woman in her thirties or forties with alopecia areata. Some clones in this sample may be carry-over from other donors' samples.

This clonotype was recorded once. This rearrangement joins TRBV29-1 to TRBJ2-5; D is possibly TRBD1 or TRBD2 (6 bases each). The germline V gene encodes CDR1 SQVTM and CDR2 ANQGSEA. This CDR3 has 12 residues. The CDR3 nucleotides read TGCAGTCACGGTGGGGGGCGGGAGACCCAGTACTTC. It yields the protein CSHGGGRETQYF.

The chain links TRBV20-1 to TRBJ2-3; D may be TRBD2 (6 bases). Trimming cost V 0 bases and J 2 bases, with 12 bases left between them. The V gene's germline CDR1 is DFQATT and CDR2 SNEGSKA (reference sequence). CDR3 size: 15 residues. The CDR3 sequence: CSARERERVTDTQYF. CDR3 sequence (DNA): TGCAGTGCTAGAGAGCGCGAGCGGGTCACAGATACGCAGTATTTT.

The genes are TRBV10-3 and TRBJ1-2; no definite D call. CDR1 and CDR2 from the germline V gene are ENHRY and SYGVKD. The V gene lost 3 bases and the J gene lost 1 base, with 9 bases spanning the gap. The CDR3 is 14 residues long. The CDR3 is CAISEEGINYGYTF. As DNA, the CDR3 is TGTGCCATCAGTGAAGAAGGGATTAACTATGGCTACACCTTC.

V usage is TRBV24-1 and J usage is TRBJ2-3; maybe TRBD2 (6 bases). The germline V gene has CDR1 KGHDR and CDR2 SFDVKD. The CDR3 has 18 residues. Trimming stripped 0 bases from V and 1 base from J, with 16 bases between. This CDR3 reads CATSDLQIGRGGTDTQYF. The CDR3 region has the DNA TGTGCCACCAGTGATTTGCAAATCGGGCGGGGAGGCACAGATACGCAGTATTTT.

This clonotype was seen more than once but under ten times. The rearrangement uses TRBV7-9 and TRBJ2-5; D is tentatively TRBD1 or TRBD2 (5 bases each). The germline gives CDR1 SEHNR, CDR2 FQNEAQ (reference sequence). Trimming left V 7 bases short and J 0 bases short, with 18 bases between. The CDR3 covers 16 residues. The CDR3 loop is CASTLRETAHQETQYF. The CDR3, as DNA: TGTGCCAGCACTTTAAGGGAGACAGCCCACCAAGAGACCCAGTACTTC.

This clonotype was seen a few times. V and J are TRBV4-3 and TRBJ2-3; TRBD2 matches at 8 bases. With V trimmed by 4 bases and J by 4 bases, 16 bases remained unmatched. Germline CDR1 and CDR2: LGHNA and YSLEER. This CDR3 has 18 residues. The CDR3: CASSPDPLAARPPDTQYF. The CDR3 nucleotides read TGCGCCAGCAGCCCGGACCCACTAGCGGCCCGGCCCCCAGATACGCAGTATTTT.

The table lists this clonotype with many counts. The J gene is TRBJ2-3, the V gene TRBV29-1; D perhaps matches TRBD2 (6 bases). V lost 5 bases to trimming and J lost 1 base, with 13 bases between them. The CDR3 spans 14 residues. CDR1 SQVTM and CDR2 ANQGSEA come from the germline V gene. As DNA, the CDR3 is TGCAGCGTTTCCCGTGGGGAGGGCACAGATACGCAGTATTTT. Amino acid sequence: CSVSRGEGTDTQYF.

This clonotype has only a few counts. This sequence joins TRBV6-2 or TRBV6-3 and TRBJ1-1; D is ambiguous. Germline V gives CDR1 MNHEY, CDR2 SVGEGT. V gave up 5 bases and J gave up 10 bases, with 14 bases separating them. This CDR3 is 12 amino acids long. CDR3 loop: CASSPNLRGAFF. The DNA of the CDR3 is TGTGCCAGCAGTCCCAATCTTCGTGGAGCTTTCTTT.

In its sample, this clonotype was seen many times. The chain carries TRBV29-1 and TRBJ2-3; 7 bases are shared with TRBD1. From germline, CDR1 is SQVTM and CDR2 ANQGSEA. This CDR3 has 15 amino acids. V shed 5 bases and J 1 base; nucleotides not matched to a gene: 9. As DNA, the CDR3 is TGCAGCGTTCCGTCAGGGGGATGGGGCACAGATACGCAGTATTTT. Its translation is CSVPSGGWGTDTQYF.

V and J are TRBV6-2 or TRBV6-3 and TRBJ2-1; D remains ambiguous. CDR1 and CDR2 from the germline V gene are MNHEY and SVGEGT. The CDR3 is 13 residues long. Trimming took 7 bases from V and 0 from J, leaving 7 bases between them. Here the CDR3 DNA reads TGTGCCAGCACCCCTAGCTCCTACAATGAGCAGTTCTTC. It encodes CASTPSSYNEQFF.

This clonotype was observed a handful of times. V and J are TRBV28 and TRBJ2-5; possible D gene TRBD1, 6 bases. Per the germline V gene, CDR1 is MDHEN and CDR2 is SYDVKM. This CDR3 has 13 residues. The V end was cut by 9 bases, the J end by 2 bases, with 13 bases between. This CDR3 is CARTGSWQETQYF. The DNA for the CDR3 is TGTGCCAGGACAGGTTCCTGGCAAGAGACCCAGTACTTC.

This clonotype was detected only a few times. The chain couples TRBV28 to TRBJ2-7; possibly TRBD1 for D (5 bases). CDR3 length: 11 amino acids. The germline CDR1 and CDR2 sequences are MDHEN and SYDVKM. V was shortened by 6 bases and J by 4 bases, with 7 bases between the two germline ends. The CDR3 region has the DNA TGTGCCAGCAGAGGGGTATACGAGCAGTACTTC. This codes for CASRGVYEQYF.

This clonotype was picked up many times. The genes are TRBV12-3 or TRBV12-4 and TRBJ2-2; D gene unclear. The CDR3 loop spans 11 amino acids. V was cut by 9 bases and J by 4 bases, with 6 bases left in between. For the CDR3, the DNA is TGTGCCAGTAGTAGCACCGGGGAGCTGTTTTTT. It encodes CASSSTGELFF.

This clonotype was counted between two and nine times. The chain has TRBV20-1 and TRBJ2-1, with a possible D match to TRBD2 (6 bases). The germline gives CDR1 DFQATT, CDR2 SNEGSKA (reference sequence). V gave up 0 bases and J gave up 3 bases, with 9 bases separating them. The CDR3 extends over 14 amino acids. CDR3 sequence reads: CSARDGSYYNEQFF. CDR3 nucleotides: TGCAGTGCTAGAGACGGGAGCTACTACAATGAGCAGTTCTTC.

This clonotype was seen a handful of times. This rearrangement joins TRBV6-2 or TRBV6-3 to TRBJ2-7, with D possibly TRBD2 on 5 matching bases. This CDR3 spans 15 amino acids. V lost 2 bases and J 0 bases, leaving 11 bases between the germline ends. The germline CDR1 and CDR2 sequences are MNHEY and SVGEGT. The CDR3 DNA reads as TGTGCCAGCAGTTACGATACTAGAGCCTCCTACGAGCAGTACTTC. Amino acid sequence: CASSYDTRASYEQYF.

This clonotype was observed a few times. The chain is built from TRBV28 and TRBJ2-7; 9 positions agree with TRBD2. Trimming at V came to 10 bases and at J to 7 bases, leaving 8 bases not matched to a gene. This CDR3 has 12 residues. CDR1 and CDR2 from the germline V gene are MDHEN and SYDVKM. This chain's CDR3 is CATSAGGQEQYF. CDR3 DNA sequence: TGTGCCACTTCCGCGGGGGGGCAAGAGCAGTACTTC.

This clonotype was seen many times. The gene calls are TRBV10-3 and TRBJ1-2; 7 bases match TRBD1. J was trimmed by 4 bases and V by 4 bases; bases with no gene match: 6. The CDR3 length is 14 residues. CDR1 is ENHRY, CDR2 SYGVKD, per germline. The CDR3 loop reads CAISVDREAYGYTF. As DNA, the CDR3 is TGTGCCATCAGTGTAGACAGGGAGGCCTATGGCTACACCTTC.

The chain is built from TRBV28 and TRBJ2-5, with a tentative D call TRBD1 (6 bases). Trimming removed 2 bases from V and 4 bases from J, with 14 bases in between. Germline V gives CDR1 MDHEN, CDR2 SYDVKM. CDR3 size: 15 residues. CDR3: CASSLIGQGRETQYF. In nucleotides, the CDR3 is TGTGCCAGCAGTTTAATTGGGCAGGGGAGAGAGACCCAGTACTTC. The variable domain in full, with the rest retrieved from reference TRBV28 and TRBJ2-5, is DVKVTQSSRYLVKRTGEKVFLECVQDMDHENMFWYRQDPGLGLRLIYFSYDVKMKEKGDIPEGYSVSREKKERFSLILESASTNQTSMYLCASSLIGQGRETQYFGPGTRLLVL.

The V and J genes are TRBV6-2 or TRBV6-3 and TRBJ2-1; 9 nucleotides align to TRBD2. The junction had 5 bases not matched to a gene; V was cut back by 6 bases and J by 2 bases. The germline gives CDR1 MNHEY, CDR2 SVGEGT. The CDR3 is 15 amino acids. The CDR3 DNA reads TGTGCCAGCAGGCGACTAGCGGCCCCCTACAATGAGCAGTTCTTC. Encoded protein: CASRRLAAPYNEQFF.

This clonotype was found a few times. The CDR3 here is CASSNVLRTGTYEQYF. CDR3 DNA: TGTGCCAGCAGTAATGTTCTTCGGACAGGCACCTACGAGCAGTACTTC. V gene TRBV6-2 or TRBV6-3 combines with J gene TRBJ2-7; 7 nucleotides align to TRBD1. Germline V gives CDR1 MNHEY, CDR2 SVGEGT. The CDR3 runs to 16 residues. V gave up 5 bases and J gave up 2 bases; unmatched junction bases: 12.

The chain combines TRBV28 with TRBJ2-6; D is undetermined. V lost 5 bases and J 1 base, leaving 6 bases between the germline ends. The CDR3 runs 14 residues. CDR1 is MDHEN, CDR2 SYDVKM, per germline. The chain's CDR3 is CASSLPSGANVLTF. The CDR3 DNA is TGTGCCAGCAGTCTTCCGTCTGGGGCCAACGTCCTGACTTTC.

This chain links TRBV5-1 with TRBJ2-2; D may be TRBD2 (5 bases). Germline values: CDR1 SGHRS, CDR2 YFSETQ. Deletions cut 4 bases from V and 1 base from J, with 11 bases between. The CDR3 spans 15 residues. The CDR3 spells CASSPFGGNTGELFF. The CDR3 coding sequence is TGCGCCAGCAGCCCCTTCGGAGGGAACACCGGGGAGCTGTTTTTT.

J is TRBJ2-5 and V is TRBV6-5, with D tentatively TRBD1 or TRBD2 (5 bases each). The CDR3 covers 15 residues. Germline CDR1 reads MNHEY; CDR2 reads SVGAGI. The V end was cut by 6 bases, the J end by 4 bases, with 18 bases between. As DNA, the CDR3 is TGTGCCAGCAGCACTGAGCCCGGGACCCTAGAGACCCAGTACTTC. Protein: CASSTEPGTLETQYF.

The gene calls are TRBV4-3 and TRBJ2-7; D is perhaps TRBD1 or TRBD2 (5 bases each). V lost 0 bases and J lost 5, with 8 bases in between. This CDR3 region has 13 residues. The germline CDR1 and CDR2 sequences are LGHNA and YSLEER. CDR3 sequence: CASSQDRDHEQYF. In DNA, the CDR3 is TGCGCCAGCAGCCAAGACAGGGACCACGAGCAGTACTTC.

V gene TRBV6-5 combines with J gene TRBJ2-6; maybe TRBD1 (6 bases). This CDR3 is 14 amino acids long. Trimming removed 9 bases at V and 1 base at J, with 10 bases between. In germline, CDR1 is MNHEY, CDR2 SVGAGI. CDR3 in DNA: TGTGCCAGTTACAGGGCGTCTGGGGCCAACGTCCTGACTTTC. Its protein is CASYRASGANVLTF.

This clonotype was picked up a small number of times. The chain couples TRBV12-3 or TRBV12-4 to TRBJ2-2; D uncertain. V was cut by 1 base and J by 7 bases, with 10 bases left in between. The CDR3 covers 14 residues. CDR3 nucleotides: TGTGCCAGCAGTTTAGGTATAGTCCTCGGGGAGCTGTTTTTT. This sequence encodes CASSLGIVLGELFF.

The gene calls are TRBV9 and TRBJ2-5, with D uncertain. The ends were cut back, 0 bases at V and 4 bases at J, with 7 bases in the middle. The CDR3 length is 13 residues. Germline CDR1 is SGDLS and CDR2 is YYNGEE. CDR3: CASSVDSRETQYF. The CDR3 DNA follows: TGTGCCAGCAGCGTAGATAGCCGAGAGACCCAGTACTTC.

This rearrangement joins TRBV12-3 or TRBV12-4 to TRBJ2-1; 7 bases fit TRBD2. This CDR3 is 13 amino acids long. V trimming: 7 bases; J trimming: 8 bases; junction bases outside the gene matches: 8. CDR3 in DNA: TGTGCCAGCAAGGCGGGAGTTGAAGATGAGCAGTTCTTC. Amino acid sequence: CASKAGVEDEQFF.

This clonotype occurred once. The chain has TRBV4-1 and TRBJ2-1, with D possibly being TRBD2 (6 bases). From germline, CDR1 is MGHRA and CDR2 YSYEKL. This CDR3 is 16 amino acids long. V was shortened by 1 base and J by 9 bases, with 19 bases between the two germline ends. CDR3 loop: CASSQVGPSALGEQFF. The CDR3 DNA reads as TGCGCCAGCAGCCAAGTGGGGCCTAGCGCCTTAGGTGAGCAGTTCTTC.